Only one count was recorded for the clone carrying this T cell receptor beta chain. Its antigen is unknown. Produced via immunoSEQ multiplex PCR; TCRdb's table is partial and in-frame only. The sample contains under 200,000 clones, just under 90% of which appear only once. The sample originates from a study of cytomegalovirus exposure and HLA in healthy donors. Study-wide results and caveats: It was 164 TCR beta chains that were listed as cytomegalovirus-associated. First-cohort TCR clusters were later found to tend to co-occur in the approximately 110 validation repertoires. In vitro work confirmed that a few CMV-associated chains recognize CMV antigens.

The origin of this receptor is a man between 18 and 35 years old in good health and CMV-seropositive. The sequenced sample consisted of PBMCs.

The CDR3 DNA follows: TGTACCACCTCCCCAACTGGTGTCTATGGCTACACCTTC. It yields the protein CTTSPTGVYGYTF. The rearrangement links TRBV2 to TRBJ1-2; D is undetermined. CDR1 SNHLY and CDR2 FYNNEI come from the germline V gene. This CDR3 has 13 residues.